This passage covers 31 T cell receptor beta chains from one sample sequenced in a study of T cells in Graves' hyperthyroidism and ophthalmopathy. Authors of the study amplified TCR beta CDR3 regions from RNA transcripts. Initially, a first-round RT-PCR of the TCR CDR3 employed the HTBI primer set. MiXCR, applied by TCRdb to the multiplex PCR reads, yields one record per CDR3 protein. The table shows approximately 600,000 distinct CDR3 sequences, with about 15% occurring only once. Sequencing was carried out using blood. The receptors here all came from a woman aged 35 to 49 with Graves' ophthalmopathy.

This clonotype was seen just once. This chain uses TRBV6-1 with TRBJ1-1; the match to TRBD1 covers 10 bases. J lost 6 bases, V lost 6 bases, and 7 bases had no gene match. This CDR3 comprises 14 residues. CDR1 and CDR2 (germline): MNHNS, SASEGT. The CDR3 DNA follows: TGTGCCAGCAGCTGGGGACAGGGGAATCCTGAAGCTTTCTTT. This sequence encodes CASSWGQGNPEAFF.

This clonotype was seen ten or more times. The V gene is TRBV7-2, the J gene TRBJ2-5; no reliable D call. Trimming removed 1 base from V and 4 bases from J, with 7 bases in between. Germline values: CDR1 SGHTA, CDR2 FQGNSA. The CDR3 is made up of 13 amino acids. The CDR3 loop is CASSLVVLETQYF. As DNA, the CDR3 is TGTGCCAGCAGCTTAGTTGTATTAGAGACCCAGTACTTC.

V and J are TRBV28 and TRBJ2-5; D assignment may be TRBD1 or TRBD2 (5 bases each). In germline, CDR1 is MDHEN, CDR2 SYDVKM. The CDR3 consists of 15 residues. The V gene lost 2 bases and the J gene lost 4 bases, with 14 bases spanning the gap. This chain's CDR3 is CASSLLTPGRETQYF. The CDR3 DNA reads as TGTGCCAGCAGTTTACTGACACCGGGGCGAGAGACCCAGTACTTC.

The genes are TRBV4-3 and TRBJ1-2, with 7 bases matching TRBD1. The ends lost 0 bases at V and 3 bases at J; junction bases unmatched: 10. The CDR3 totals 17 residues. Germline CDR1 LGHNA, CDR2 YSLEER. The CDR3 nucleotides are TGCGCCAGCAGCCAAGATTCCAAGGCAGGGGGATACTATGGCTACACCTTC. It translates to CASSQDSKAGGYYGYTF.

This clonotype turned up a few times. The chain employs TRBV12-3 or TRBV12-4 and TRBJ2-7; a possible D gene is TRBD2 (6 bases). This CDR3 contains 13 residues. Trimming cost V 7 bases and J 3 bases, with 13 bases left between them. The chain's CDR3 is CASTVVEGYEQYF. In nucleotides, the CDR3 is TGTGCCAGCACTGTAGTGGAGGGCTACGAGCAGTACTTC.

This clonotype appeared many times. J is TRBJ2-6 and V is TRBV12-3 or TRBV12-4; 7 nucleotides align to TRBD1. The CDR3 runs to 15 residues. The V and J ends lost 8 bases and 3 bases, in that order; junction bases with no gene match: 7. CDR3 DNA: TGTGCCAGCCGTACAGGGGTCCTTGGGGCCAACGTCCTGACTTTC. Amino acid sequence: CASRTGVLGANVLTF.

This clonotype occurred many times. The rearrangement links TRBV25-1 to TRBJ2-5; D gene ambiguous. CDR3 size: 14 residues. Trimming cost V 3 bases and J 0 bases, with 8 bases left between them. Germline CDR1 reads MGHDK; CDR2 reads SYGVNS. The CDR3 DNA reads TGTGCCAGCAGTGATCGCGCAGACCAAGAGACCCAGTACTTC. Translating gives CASSDRADQETQYF.

CDR3: CASSLSGQGRDTQYF. DNA for the CDR3: TGTGCCAGCAGTTTATCGGGACAGGGGAGGGATACGCAGTATTTT. The J gene is TRBJ2-3, the V gene TRBV28; TRBD1 matches 10 bases. This CDR3 is built from 15 residues. From germline, CDR1 is MDHEN and CDR2 SYDVKM. The junction had 4 bases not matched to a gene; V was cut back by 1 base and J by 6 bases.

This clonotype turned up a few times. The chain links TRBV12-5 to TRBJ2-2, with 13 nucleotides matching TRBD2. The CDR3 consists of 18 residues. CDR1 LGHNT and CDR2 FRNRAP come from the germline V gene. V shed 0 bases and J 6 bases; nucleotides not matched to a gene: 7. The CDR3 DNA reads TGTGCTAGTGGTTTGGTACTAGCGGGAGGGCCGGTTTCCGGGGAGCTGTTTTTT. This sequence encodes CASGLVLAGGPVSGELFF.

This clonotype was counted between two and nine times. The chain uses TRBV5-1 and TRBJ1-1; a weak D match, TRBD1 (6 bases). In germline, CDR1 is SGHRS, CDR2 YFSETQ. V lost 4 bases to trimming and J lost 4 bases, with 11 bases between them. The CDR3 has 13 residues. The CDR3 region is CASSRDILTEAFF. As DNA, the CDR3 is TGCGCCAGCAGCCGGGACATTCTCACTGAAGCTTTCTTT.

This clonotype was seen repeatedly, ten times or more. The chain has TRBV6-1 and TRBJ2-3, with TRBD2 matching over 13 bases. Trimming removed 5 bases from V and 4 bases from J; junction bases left unmatched: 6. This CDR3 region has 16 residues. Germline values: CDR1 MNHNS, CDR2 SASEGT. The CDR3 loop reads CASSRTSGSGADTQYF. CDR3 DNA: TGTGCCAGCAGTAGGACTAGCGGGAGTGGCGCAGATACGCAGTATTTT.

The chain employs TRBV7-2 and TRBJ2-7; 9 nucleotides agree with TRBD1. Germline loops: CDR1 SGHTA, CDR2 FQGNSA. The junction had 17 bases not matched to a gene; V was cut back by 2 bases and J by 0 bases. This CDR3 comprises 20 residues. CDR3 amino acids: CASSLLRDRDFVYSSYEQYF. CDR3 nucleotides: TGTGCCAGCAGCTTATTACGGGACAGGGATTTCGTGTACAGCTCCTACGAGCAGTACTTC. Full variable domain (remainder filled in from reference TRBV7-2 and TRBJ2-7): GAGVSQSPSNKVTEKGKDVELRCDPISGHTALYWYRQSLGQGLEFLIYFQGNSAPDKSGLPSDRFSAERTGGSVSTLTIQRTQQEDSAVYLCASSLLRDRDFVYSSYEQYFGPGTRLTVT.

This clonotype was observed many times. The V call is TRBV5-5, the J call TRBJ2-5; D is uncertain. The germline V and J ends were trimmed by 0 bases and 4 bases, with 13 bases remaining between them. The CDR3 sequence is 15 residues long. The germline gives CDR1 SGHKS, CDR2 YYEKEE (reference sequence). CDR3 coding DNA: TGTGCCAGCAGCTTGGCCTTCGGGTTAAGAGAGACCCAGTACTTC. Its translation: CASSLAFGLRETQYF.

This clonotype was detected many times. The chain couples TRBV6-5 to TRBJ1-1; D remains unclear. CDR3 size: 13 residues. Looked up from germline, CDR1 is MNHEY and CDR2 is SVGAGI. Trimming cost V 2 bases and J 1 base, with 5 bases left between them. CDR3 protein: CASSYRANTEAFF. The CDR3 nucleotides are TGTGCCAGCAGTTACAGGGCGAACACTGAAGCTTTCTTT.

The sample holds many counts of this clonotype. The chain recombines TRBV7-2 with TRBJ2-5; D gene uncertain. Germline assignment: CDR1 SGHTA and CDR2 FQGNSA. Deletions cut 1 base from V and 1 base from J, with 13 bases between. The CDR3 is made up of 16 amino acids. CDR3 in amino acids: CASSLVERSLQETQYF. In nucleotides, the CDR3 is TGTGCCAGCAGCTTAGTAGAGAGAAGTCTCCAAGAGACCCAGTACTTC.

This clonotype was observed many times. CDR3 sequence (DNA): TGTGCCAGCAATGGAGGGCAGGGGCAGGGCGAGCAGTACTTC. It encodes CASNGGQGQGEQYF. The gene calls are TRBV2 and TRBJ2-7; D tentatively reads TRBD1 or TRBD2 (6 bases each). The CDR3 length is 14 residues. Per the germline V gene, CDR1 is SNHLY and CDR2 is FYNNEI. Between the trimmed V and J ends, which lost 7 bases and 6 bases, there was a span of 19 bases.

Ten or more counts support this clonotype. The rearrangement uses TRBV15 and TRBJ2-2, with D possibly matching TRBD2 (6 bases). The CDR3 sequence is 16 residues long. Germline CDR1 is LNHNV and CDR2 is YYDKDF (reference sequence). V was trimmed by 4 bases and J by 0 bases, leaving 12 bases between them. The CDR3 region is CATSTVWGANTGELFF. DNA for the CDR3: TGTGCCACCAGCACCGTCTGGGGGGCGAACACCGGGGAGCTGTTTTTT.

The table lists this clonotype with a few counts. The V gene is TRBV29-1, the J gene TRBJ2-2, with TRBD2 as a possible D gene (6 bases). This CDR3 has 15 residues. V was shortened by 3 bases and J by 5 bases, with 16 bases between the two germline ends. CDR1 is SQVTM, CDR2 ANQGSEA, per germline. This CDR3 reads CSVESSRGRTGELFF. The DNA for the CDR3 is TGCAGCGTTGAGTCTAGCCGGGGGAGAACCGGGGAGCTGTTTTTT.

In its sample, this clonotype was seen many times. The genes are TRBV20-1 and TRBJ1-5, with a tentative D call TRBD1 (6 bases). The germline V and J ends were trimmed by 6 bases and 7 bases, with 19 bases remaining between them. Germline values: CDR1 DFQATT, CDR2 SNEGSKA (reference sequence). The length of the CDR3 is 14 residues. DNA of the CDR3: TGCAGTGCAAGTTACGGGGGGCCTGGCCAGCCCCAGCATTTT. This codes for CSASYGGPGQPQHF.

This clonotype has a handful of counts. The V and J genes are TRBV5-1 and TRBJ1-1, with D hard to call. Germline lookup yields CDR1 SGHRS and CDR2 YFSETQ. V dropped 0 bases and J dropped 1 base, with 10 bases sitting between them. The CDR3 consists of 15 residues. The CDR3 sequence is CASSLGGSRNTEAFF. In nucleotides, the CDR3 is TGCGCCAGCAGCTTGGGTGGCAGTCGGAACACTGAAGCTTTCTTT. Looking up the rest from reference TRBV5-1 and TRBJ1-1 gives the full variable domain: KAGVTQTPRYLIKTRGQQVTLSCSPISGHRSVSWYQQTPGQGLQFLFEYFSETQRNKGNFPGRFSGRQFSNSRSEMNVSTLELGDSALYLCASSLGGSRNTEAFFGQGTRLTVV.

This clonotype was found many times. The gene calls are TRBV2 and TRBJ2-7; 10 nucleotides line up with TRBD2. The CDR3 spans 12 residues. V shed 10 bases and J 5 bases; nucleotides not matched to a gene: 5. Looked up from germline, CDR1 is SNHLY and CDR2 is FYNNEI. The DNA of the CDR3 is TGTGCCACCAGACTAGCGGGCCACGAGCAGTACTTC. Translating it yields CATRLAGHEQYF.

The rearrangement links TRBV9 to TRBJ1-1; unclear D gene. Trimming removed 0 bases from V and 4 bases from J, with 10 bases in between. Germline V gives CDR1 SGDLS, CDR2 YYNGEE. There are 14 residues in the CDR3. The CDR3 DNA reads TGTGCCAGCAGCGTAGGAAGACGGGCCACTGAAGCTTTCTTT. Protein product: CASSVGRRATEAFF.

This clonotype was counted at least ten times. The V and J genes are TRBV11-3 and TRBJ2-5; TRBD2 aligns across 9 bases. J gave up 6 bases and V 5 bases, and 7 bases lay outside the gene matches. Germline V gene sequence: CDR1 SGHNT, CDR2 YENEEA. The CDR3 is 14 amino acids. CDR3 DNA sequence: TGTGCCAGCAGCGGAGCGGGAGGTATACAGACCCAGTACTTC. Protein: CASSGAGGIQTQYF.

This clonotype was observed at least ten times. The V call is TRBV20-1, the J call TRBJ1-2, with unresolved D. The CDR3 runs 14 residues. V gave up 5 bases and J gave up 1 base, with 14 bases separating them. Germline V gene lookup returns CDR1 DFQATT and CDR2 SNEGSKA (reference sequence). The CDR3 loop is CSARPEGSNYGYTF. CDR3 bases: TGCAGTGCTCGTCCTGAGGGCAGTAACTATGGCTACACCTTC.

This chain links TRBV2 with TRBJ1-5; 7 nucleotides match TRBD1. Germline CDR1 reads SNHLY; CDR2 reads FYNNEI. The CDR3 totals 15 residues. Trimming cost V 5 bases and J 0 bases; bases outside gene matches: 4. The DNA of the CDR3 is TGTGCCAGCAGTCCACAGGGGAATAGCAATCAGCCCCAGCATTTT. Amino acid sequence: CASSPQGNSNQPQHF.

This clonotype was recorded many times. The V call is TRBV28, the J call TRBJ2-5; 7 bases fit TRBD1. Germline-derived CDR1 and CDR2 are MDHEN and SYDVKM. V shed 5 bases, J shed 2 bases, and the junction held 11 bases outside the gene matches. This CDR3 region has 16 residues. The CDR3, as DNA: TGTGCCAGCAGTACCTTGGACAGGAGTTTTCAAGAGACCCAGTACTTC. It specifies CASSTLDRSFQETQYF.

V usage is TRBV4-1 and J usage is TRBJ2-7; 13 bases map to TRBD2. With 7 bases clipped from V and 2 bases from J, the junction kept 5 bases outside the gene matches. Germline V CDR1 and CDR2: MGHRA, YSYEKL. The CDR3 extends over 15 amino acids. Here the CDR3 DNA reads TGCGCCAGCAAACCGGGACTAGCGGGACCCTACGAGCAGTACTTC. This sequence encodes CASKPGLAGPYEQYF.

There are a few counts of this clonotype. Since a much larger clone is just one base distant, this may be a read error. The chain combines TRBV12-3 or TRBV12-4 with TRBJ2-5; no reliable D call. There are 13 residues in the CDR3. The CDR3 protein is CASGFNGQETQYF. The CDR3 DNA sequence: TGTGCCAGCGGTTTTAACGGCCAAGAGACCCAGTACTTC.

The chain employs TRBV12-3 or TRBV12-4 and TRBJ2-2; D is unresolved. The CDR3 contains 14 residues. V dropped 4 bases and J dropped 3 bases, with 9 bases sitting between them. The CDR3 DNA reads TGTGCCAGCAGTTGGAAACCGGACACCGGGGAGCTGTTTTTT. Encoded protein: CASSWKPDTGELFF.

This clonotype was recorded many times. This chain connects TRBV4-3 to TRBJ1-1; 8 bases line up with TRBD1. Germline V gene data show CDR1 as LGHNA and CDR2 as YSLEER. J lost 5 bases, V lost 3 bases, and 5 bases had no gene match. The CDR3 contains 14 residues. CDR3 sequence: CASSHGTGRTEAFF. In DNA, the CDR3 is TGCGCCAGCAGCCACGGGACAGGACGAACTGAAGCTTTCTTT.

This clonotype was recorded many times. The rearrangement joins TRBV24-1 to TRBJ2-7, with 8 nucleotides matching TRBD2. The CDR3 is made up of 14 amino acids. Looked up from germline, CDR1 is KGHDR and CDR2 is SFDVKD. The trim removed 8 bases at V and 3 bases at J, leaving 8 bases unmatched. The CDR3 DNA follows: TGTGCCACCAAGCCCGACAGCGGGGGCTACGAGCAGTACTTC. This sequence encodes CATKPDSGGYEQYF.